What follows is one T cell receptor beta chain and its context. As TCR cDNA was made by 5'RACE template switching, a universal primer site and UMIs were added. TCRdb re-called the 5' RACE reads through MiXCR, storing one row per CDR3 protein. The sample contains some 49,000 distinct CDR3 sequences, 5.5% to 7.5% of which appear only once. The sample belongs to a study of T cells after yellow fever vaccination. Study as a whole: Sorting of the EM, EMRA, CM and Tscm memory subsets was carried out using CD3, CD45RA, CCR7 and CD95. Study outcomes and limitations: Clonotypes found in both CD4 and CD8 compartments made up a small share. Most primary-vaccination clones reappeared after the booster (approximately 95% CD4, approximately 88% CD8).

CDR1 and CDR2 from the germline V gene are DFQATT and SNEGSKA (reference sequence). The CDR3 has 15 residues. The V and J ends lost 2 bases and 5 bases respectively, with 19 bases between them. The clonotype comes from a man between 25 and 39 years old who received the YFV17D yellow fever vaccine. The rearrangement links TRBV20-1 to TRBJ2-7, with a tentative D call TRBD2 (6 bases). Specimen: PBMCs, either bulk or a sorted T-cell subset (CD4+, CD8+, memory, or dextramer-sorted; not recorded which), collected 45 days after the yellow fever booster vaccination. The CDR3: CSARSPAEGPHEQYF. The CDR3 coding sequence is TGCAGTGCTAGATCCCCAGCGGAGGGCCCCCACGAGCAGTACTTC.